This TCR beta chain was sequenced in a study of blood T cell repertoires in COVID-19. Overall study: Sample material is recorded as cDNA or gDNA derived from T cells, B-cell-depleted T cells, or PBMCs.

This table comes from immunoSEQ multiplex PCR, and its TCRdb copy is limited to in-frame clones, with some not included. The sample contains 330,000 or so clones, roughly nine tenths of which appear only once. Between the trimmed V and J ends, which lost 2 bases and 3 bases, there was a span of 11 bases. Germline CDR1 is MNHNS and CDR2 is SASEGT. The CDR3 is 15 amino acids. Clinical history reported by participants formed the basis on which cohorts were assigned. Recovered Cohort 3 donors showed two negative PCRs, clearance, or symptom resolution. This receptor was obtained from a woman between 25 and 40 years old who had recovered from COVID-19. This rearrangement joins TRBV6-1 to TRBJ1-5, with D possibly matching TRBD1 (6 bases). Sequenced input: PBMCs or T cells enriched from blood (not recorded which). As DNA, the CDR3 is TGTGCCAGCAGTGAACTGGGGGCGGACAATCAGCCCCAGCATTTT. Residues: CASSELGADNQPQHF.